The 6 T cell receptor beta chains listed next were all sequenced from one sample in a study of blood T cell repertoires in COVID-19. This table comes from immunoSEQ multiplex PCR, and its TCRdb copy is limited to in-frame clones, with some not included. The table has 160,000 or so clones, 81% seen once. The sequencing input was peripheral blood. The receptors originated from a human donor in a cohort sampled during active COVID-19.

V and J are TRBV6-5 and TRBJ2-7, with D tentatively TRBD2 (6 bases). From germline, CDR1 is MNHEY and CDR2 SVGAGI. The CDR3 runs to 15 residues. V lost 1 base and J lost 3, with 13 bases in between. This CDR3 is CASSYLQGGLYEQYF. CDR3 bases: TGTGCCAGCAGTTACTTGCAGGGAGGACTCTACGAGCAGTACTTC.

The chain combines TRBV18 with TRBJ1-2; the D is unclear. The CDR3 spans 17 residues. V gave up 5 bases and J gave up 4 bases, with 23 bases separating them. Looked up from germline, CDR1 is KGHSH and CDR2 is LQKENI. The CDR3 region has the DNA TGTGCCAGCTCAGGCCGATTAGGGAGGGATCCTAGCTATGGCTACACCTTC. It yields the protein CASSGRLGRDPSYGYTF.

The rearrangement joins TRBV9 to TRBJ2-6, with D maybe TRBD2 (6 bases). This CDR3 has 18 residues. Trimming left V 0 bases short and J 2 bases short, with 15 bases between. In germline, CDR1 is SGDLS, CDR2 YYNGEE. In nucleotides, the CDR3 is TGTGCCAGCAGCGTAGCCGGGACTCAAGACCCTGGGGCCAACGTCCTGACTTTC. It specifies CASSVAGTQDPGANVLTF.

The rearrangement links TRBV28 to TRBJ1-2; 8 nucleotides line up with TRBD1. This CDR3 contains 14 residues. J lost 9 bases, V lost 4 bases, and 10 bases had no gene match. Per germline, CDR1 MDHEN and CDR2 SYDVKM. The CDR3 nucleotides read TGTGCCAGCAGTTCAACCGGGACAGGTACTAGCTACACCTTC. It encodes CASSSTGTGTSYTF.

This chain connects TRBV6-2 or TRBV6-3 to TRBJ2-1; the match to TRBD1 covers 8 bases. Germline CDR1 MNHEY, CDR2 SVGEGT. The CDR3 has 15 amino acids. V shed 6 bases, J shed 5 bases, and the junction held 9 bases outside the gene matches. CDR3: CASSRPGTGDNEQFF. Here the CDR3 DNA reads TGTGCCAGCAGCCGACCCGGGACAGGCGACAATGAGCAGTTCTTC.

The chain carries TRBV28 and TRBJ1-6; the D gene is possibly TRBD1 (6 bases). Trimming took 3 bases from V and 10 from J, leaving 16 bases between them. The germline V gene has CDR1 MDHEN and CDR2 SYDVKM. This CDR3 spans 15 amino acids. CDR3 loop: CASSLPTGLGSPLHF. CDR3 DNA sequence: TGTGCCAGCAGTTTGCCCACAGGGTTAGGGTCACCCCTCCACTTT.